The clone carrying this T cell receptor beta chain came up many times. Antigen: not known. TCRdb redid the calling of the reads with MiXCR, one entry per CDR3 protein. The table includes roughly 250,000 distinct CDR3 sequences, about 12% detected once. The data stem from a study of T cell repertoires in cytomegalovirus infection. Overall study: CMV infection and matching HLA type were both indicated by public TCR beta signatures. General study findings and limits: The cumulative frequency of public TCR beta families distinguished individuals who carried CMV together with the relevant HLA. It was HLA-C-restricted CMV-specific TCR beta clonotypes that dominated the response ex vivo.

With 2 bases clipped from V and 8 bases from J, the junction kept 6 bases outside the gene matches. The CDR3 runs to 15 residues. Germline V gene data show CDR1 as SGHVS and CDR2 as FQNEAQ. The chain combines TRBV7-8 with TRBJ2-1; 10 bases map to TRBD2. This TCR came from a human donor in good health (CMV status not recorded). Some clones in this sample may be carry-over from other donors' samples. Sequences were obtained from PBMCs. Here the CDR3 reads CASSLQSGGADEQFF. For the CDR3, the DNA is TGTGCCAGCAGCTTACAGAGCGGGGGGGCGGATGAGCAGTTCTTC.